This T cell receptor (beta chain) originates from a study of T cell clonality in common variable immunodeficiency. Whole-study results and caveats: Compared with healthy controls, CVID subjects showed increased TCRbeta clonality, mostly in about a third.

The CDR3 length is 15 residues. CDR1 DFQATT and CDR2 SNEGSKA come from the germline V gene (reference sequence). V shed 5 bases and J 4 bases; nucleotides not matched to a gene: 8. Clones were sequenced by immunoSEQ multiplex PCR, and TCRdb holds only the in-frame ones, with some missing. The specimen has 35,000 to 50,000 clones, none found just once. This clone was seen repeatedly, ten times or more. No antigen is known for it. The read falls 3 residues short of the CDR3 end, and the missing part is taken from the germline J gene. This CDR3 is also generated by other DNA sequences in the sample. V and J are TRBV20-1 and TRBJ1-3; 10 bases are shared with TRBD1. Sequenced: peripheral blood mononuclear cells. This TCR came from a person aged 18 to 70 in good health. The CDR3 DNA, read in part, is TGCAGTGCTCGTGGACAGGGGGAATCCGGAAACACC. It codes for CSARGQGESGNT. The whole CDR3 protein is CSARGQGESGNTIYF.